These T cell receptor beta chains were read from a single sample in a study of Ad26.COV2.S vaccination and SARS-CoV-2 variants. TCRdb keeps only in-frame clones here, not all; method: immunoSEQ multiplex PCR. This sample has more than 150,000 clones, with around nine tenths found just once. The sample consisted of peripheral blood, taken after recovery from COVID-19. The source is a human donor who had recovered from COVID-19. Each CDR3 is given with its conserved first and last residue. D genes are given only for firm matches. Clone size is shown for a subset of rows, as once, few, many or a class of expanded clone.

CDR3aa: CASSPGASGRLEQFF
CDR3nt: TGTGCCAGCAGCCCAGGGGCTAGCGGGAGGCTTGAGCAGTTCTTC
d_gene: TRBD2
abundance: NA
j_gene: TRBJ2-1
v_gene: TRBV5-4

CDR3aa: CASSFYRYAEAFF
CDR3nt: TGTGCCAGCAGCTTCTACAGATACGCTGAAGCTTTCTTT
d_gene: NA
abundance: NA
j_gene: TRBJ1-1
v_gene: TRBV11-2

CDR3aa: CASSLGTGTANEKLFF
CDR3nt: TGTGCCAGCAGCTTGGGGACAGGGACGGCTAATGAAAAACTGTTTTTT
d_gene: TRBD1
abundance: NA
j_gene: TRBJ1-4
v_gene: TRBV7-9

CDR3aa: CASSLQNTEAFF
CDR3nt: TGTGCCAGCAGTTTACAAAACACTGAAGCTTTCTTT
d_gene: NA
abundance: NA
j_gene: TRBJ1-1
v_gene: TRBV12-3/TRBV12-4

CDR3aa: CASSYSMTAQETQYF
CDR3nt: TGTGCCAGCAGTTACTCTATGACAGCCCAAGAGACCCAGTACTTC
d_gene: NA
abundance: NA
j_gene: TRBJ2-5
v_gene: TRBV6-6

CDR3aa: CASSKAPRGQVWYGDIQYF
CDR3nt: TGTGCCAGCAGCAAAGCCCCCCGGGGACAGGTATGGTACGGGGACATTCAGTACTTC
d_gene: NA
abundance: NA
j_gene: TRBJ2-4
v_gene: TRBV21-1

CDR3aa: CASSQVTSTEAFF
CDR3nt: TGTGCCAGCAGCCAAGTTACCAGCACTGAAGCTTTCTTT
d_gene: NA
abundance: NA
j_gene: TRBJ1-1
v_gene: TRBV14

CDR3aa: CASSLRQGGDTIYF
CDR3nt: TGTGCCAGCAGCTTGCGACAGGGCGGAGACACCATATATTTT
d_gene: TRBD1
abundance: NA
j_gene: TRBJ1-3
v_gene: TRBV7-9

CDR3aa: CASSYRETNTGELFF
CDR3nt: TGTGCCAGCAGTTACCGGGAGACGAACACCGGGGAGCTGTTTTTT
d_gene: NA
abundance: NA
j_gene: TRBJ2-2
v_gene: TRBV6-6

CDR3aa: CAWRGLAENNEQFF
CDR3nt: TGTGCCTGGAGAGGGCTGGCCGAAAATAATGAGCAGTTCTTC
d_gene: NA
abundance: NA
j_gene: TRBJ2-1
v_gene: TRBV30

CDR3aa: CASSLAAGNTEAFF
CDR3nt: TGTGCCAGCAGCTTAGCAGCAGGGAACACTGAAGCTTTCTTT
d_gene: NA
abundance: once
j_gene: TRBJ1-1
v_gene: TRBV7-9

CDR3aa: CASSLLAGGTGELFF
CDR3nt: TGTGCCAGCAGCTTACTAGCGGGAGGGACCGGGGAGCTGTTTTTT
d_gene: TRBD2
abundance: NA
j_gene: TRBJ2-2
v_gene: TRBV5-4

CDR3aa: CASSVTVPGTEAFF
CDR3nt: TGTGCCAGCAGTGTGACGGTCCCGGGCACTGAAGCTTTCTTT
d_gene: NA
abundance: NA
j_gene: TRBJ1-1
v_gene: TRBV7-8

CDR3aa: CASSHRQGYNEQFF
CDR3nt: TGTGCCAGCAGCCATAGACAGGGTTATAATGAGCAGTTCTTC
d_gene: TRBD1
abundance: once
j_gene: TRBJ2-1
v_gene: TRBV7-9

CDR3aa: CASSLYSHNSADTQYF
CDR3nt: TGTGCCAGCAGTTTGTACAGCCATAACTCGGCGGATACGCAGTATTTT
d_gene: NA
abundance: once
j_gene: TRBJ2-3
v_gene: TRBV27

CDR3aa: CASSLLRDLTYEQYF
CDR3nt: TGTGCCAGCAGCCTCCTCCGGGACTTAACCTACGAGCAGTACTTC
d_gene: NA
abundance: NA
j_gene: TRBJ2-7
v_gene: TRBV7-8

CDR3aa: CASSLEGMASGFYNEQFF
CDR3nt: TGCGCCAGCAGCTTGGAGGGAATGGCTAGCGGGTTCTACAATGAGCAGTTCTTC
d_gene: TRBD2
abundance: NA
j_gene: TRBJ2-1
v_gene: TRBV5-1

CDR3aa: CASSEARDSGANVLTF
CDR3nt: TGTGCCAGCAGTGAAGCTCGGGACTCTGGGGCCAACGTCCTGACTTTC
d_gene: NA
abundance: NA
j_gene: TRBJ2-6
v_gene: TRBV2

CDR3aa: CASSSNGLNTEAFF
CDR3nt: TGTGCCAGCAGCTCCAATGGACTGAACACTGAAGCTTTCTTT
d_gene: NA
abundance: NA
j_gene: TRBJ1-1
v_gene: TRBV7-3

CDR3aa: CSVEKGRGRGDTQYF
CDR3nt: TGCAGCGTTGAAAAAGGGAGAGGGCGGGGAGATACGCAGTATTTT
d_gene: NA
abundance: once
j_gene: TRBJ2-3
v_gene: TRBV29-1

CDR3aa: CASSPGSRGAYEQYF
CDR3nt: TGCGCCAGCAGCCCTGGGTCCAGGGGAGCTTACGAGCAGTACTTC
d_gene: NA
abundance: NA
j_gene: TRBJ2-7
v_gene: TRBV5-1

CDR3aa: CASSLREGGDSTDTQYF
CDR3nt: TGTGCCAGCAGCCTACGAGAGGGCGGGGATAGCACAGATACGCAGTATTTT
d_gene: NA
abundance: NA
j_gene: TRBJ2-3
v_gene: TRBV9

CDR3aa: CASSPDHEQYF
CDR3nt: TGTGCCAGCTCACCGGATCACGAGCAGTACTTC
d_gene: NA
abundance: NA
j_gene: TRBJ2-7
v_gene: TRBV18

CDR3aa: CASSAGTGARQPQHF
CDR3nt: TGTGCCAGCAGCGCCGGGACAGGGGCACGGCAGCCCCAGCATTTT
d_gene: TRBD1
abundance: NA
j_gene: TRBJ1-5
v_gene: TRBV5-4

CDR3aa: CASSVVGTGNYGYTF
CDR3nt: TGTGCCAGCAGCGTTGTGGGGACGGGTAACTATGGCTACACCTTC
d_gene: NA
abundance: NA
j_gene: TRBJ1-2
v_gene: TRBV7-9

CDR3aa: CATSPGTGEPGANVLTF
CDR3nt: TGTGCCACCAGCCCCGGGACAGGGGAGCCCGGGGCCAACGTCCTGACTTTC
d_gene: TRBD1
abundance: NA
j_gene: TRBJ2-6
v_gene: TRBV6-4

CDR3aa: CASSPGLAAFYEQYF
CDR3nt: TGTGCCAGCTCACCCGGCCTAGCGGCATTCTACGAGCAGTACTTC
d_gene: TRBD2
abundance: NA
j_gene: TRBJ2-7
v_gene: TRBV18

CDR3aa: CASSLGGRLEAGYTF
CDR3nt: TGTGCCAGCAGCTTGGGGGGGCGCCTTGAAGCTGGCTACACCTTC
d_gene: NA
abundance: NA
j_gene: TRBJ1-2
v_gene: TRBV7-9

CDR3aa: CASRFGGAETQYF
CDR3nt: TGTGCCAGCAGATTCGGGGGGGCGGAGACCCAGTACTTC
d_gene: TRBD2
abundance: NA
j_gene: TRBJ2-5
v_gene: TRBV12-3/TRBV12-4

CDR3aa: CASSQGHRGDTEAFF
CDR3nt: TGTGCCAGCAGCCAGGGCCACAGGGGGGACACTGAAGCTTTCTTT
d_gene: TRBD1
abundance: NA
j_gene: TRBJ1-1
v_gene: TRBV4-2

CDR3aa: CAGSLAYVGGPNNEQFF
CDR3nt: TGTGCCGGCAGCTTAGCGTACGTGGGAGGGCCGAACAATGAGCAGTTCTTC
d_gene: TRBD2
abundance: NA
j_gene: TRBJ2-1
v_gene: TRBV7-2

CDR3aa: CASSAMDRETAGELFF
CDR3nt: TGTGCCAGCAGCGCAATGGACAGGGAGACGGCCGGGGAGCTGTTTTTT
d_gene: TRBD1
abundance: NA
j_gene: TRBJ2-2
v_gene: TRBV7-6

CDR3aa: CASSFYREEGENIQYF
CDR3nt: TGTGCCAGCAGTTTCTACAGGGAGGAGGGGGAAAACATTCAGTACTTC
d_gene: NA
abundance: once
j_gene: TRBJ2-4
v_gene: TRBV6-6

CDR3aa: CASTQEGDPFSEQFF
CDR3nt: TGTGCCAGCACTCAAGAGGGGGATCCGTTTAGTGAGCAGTTCTTC
d_gene: NA
abundance: NA
j_gene: TRBJ2-1
v_gene: TRBV2

CDR3aa: CASRWNTEAFF
CDR3nt: TGTGCCAGTAGATGGAACACTGAAGCTTTCTTT
d_gene: NA
abundance: NA
j_gene: TRBJ1-1
v_gene: TRBV7-9

CDR3aa: CASSQSWGANQPQHF
CDR3nt: TGCGCCAGCAGCCAATCTTGGGGAGCGAATCAGCCCCAGCATTTT
d_gene: NA
abundance: NA
j_gene: TRBJ1-5
v_gene: TRBV4-1

CDR3aa: CASSQEGTSRVTDTQYF
CDR3nt: TGTGCCAGCAGCCAAGAGGGGACATCGCGGGTAACAGATACGCAGTATTTT
d_gene: NA
abundance: few
j_gene: TRBJ2-3
v_gene: TRBV3-1/TRBV3-2

CDR3aa: CASSKGDTTDTQYF
CDR3nt: TGTGCCAGCAGCAAGGGGGACACCACAGATACGCAGTATTTT
d_gene: NA
abundance: once
j_gene: TRBJ2-3
v_gene: TRBV28

CDR3aa: CASSILRGNTEAFF
CDR3nt: TGTGCCAGTAGTATTCTGAGAGGGAACACTGAAGCTTTCTTT
d_gene: NA
abundance: once
j_gene: TRBJ1-1
v_gene: TRBV19

CDR3aa: CASGERGTGELFF
CDR3nt: TGCGCCAGCGGGGAAAGGGGGACCGGGGAGCTGTTTTTT
d_gene: NA
abundance: NA
j_gene: TRBJ2-2
v_gene: TRBV5-1

CDR3aa: CASSRGWQPQHF
CDR3nt: TGTGCCAGCAGTCGAGGTTGGCAGCCCCAGCATTTT
d_gene: NA
abundance: NA
j_gene: TRBJ1-5
v_gene: TRBV6-2/TRBV6-3

CDR3aa: CSAATGMNTEAFF
CDR3nt: TGCAGCGCTGCGACAGGAATGAACACTGAAGCTTTCTTT
d_gene: NA
abundance: NA
j_gene: TRBJ1-1
v_gene: TRBV29-1

CDR3aa: CAISASDRGWTEAFF
CDR3nt: TGTGCCATCAGTGCCTCGGACAGGGGGTGGACTGAAGCTTTCTTT
d_gene: TRBD1
abundance: NA
j_gene: TRBJ1-1
v_gene: TRBV10-3

CDR3aa: CASTLGAPSEKLFF
CDR3nt: TGTGCCAGCACCCTAGGGGCACCTTCGGAAAAACTGTTTTTT
d_gene: NA
abundance: NA
j_gene: TRBJ1-4
v_gene: TRBV7-9

CDR3aa: CASMVRETQYF
CDR3nt: TGTGCCAGCATGGTTCGAGAGACCCAGTACTTC
d_gene: NA
abundance: NA
j_gene: TRBJ2-5
v_gene: TRBV5-6

CDR3aa: CASSARRGMDSSPLHF
CDR3nt: TGTGCCAGTAGTGCGCGGAGGGGCATGGATAGTTCACCCCTCCACTTT
d_gene: NA
abundance: few
j_gene: TRBJ1-6
v_gene: TRBV19

CDR3aa: CASSRSLGSRSGELFF
CDR3nt: TGTGCCAGCAGCCGTAGTTTGGGTAGTCGGTCCGGGGAGCTGTTTTTT
d_gene: NA
abundance: NA
j_gene: TRBJ2-2
v_gene: TRBV7-2

CDR3aa: CAWSFNRGETQYF
CDR3nt: TGTGCCTGGAGTTTCAACAGGGGAGAGACCCAGTACTTC
d_gene: TRBD1
abundance: NA
j_gene: TRBJ2-5
v_gene: TRBV30

CDR3aa: CASSLTGAGADTQYF
CDR3nt: TGTGCCAGCAGCTTAACGGGGGCGGGAGCAGATACGCAGTATTTT
d_gene: NA
abundance: NA
j_gene: TRBJ2-3
v_gene: TRBV7-3

CDR3aa: CASSIFLTGEKNGYTF
CDR3nt: TGTGCCAGCAGTATTTTCTTGACAGGGGAGAAGAATGGCTACACCTTC
d_gene: TRBD1
abundance: NA
j_gene: TRBJ1-2
v_gene: TRBV7-6

CDR3aa: CASSPGTKSYEQYF
CDR3nt: TGTGCCAGCTCACCAGGGACTAAGAGCTACGAGCAGTACTTC
d_gene: TRBD2
abundance: NA
j_gene: TRBJ2-7
v_gene: TRBV18